This is a list of T cell receptor beta chains from one sample in a study of shared clonotypes between healthy human individuals. Libraries were prepared by immunoSEQ multiplex PCR; TCRdb keeps only in-frame clonotypes and omits some of them. In the table there are about 2.3 million clones, 85% to 95% of which are singletons. Sequenced input: naive CD4+ T cells from PBMCs. The receptors were gathered from a man between 18 and 35 years old in good health. Some clones in this sample may be carry-over from other donors' samples. Both conserved end residues are part of each CDR3. D genes are given only for firm matches. Clone size is not always given. Where it is, it says once, few, many or a class for expanded clones.

clone_size	v_call	j_call	d_call	cdr3_nt	cdr3_aa
-	TRBV6-4	TRBJ1-5	TRBD1	TGTGCCAGCAGTCGGGACAGGGGAGGGCAGCCCCAGCATTTT	CASSRDRGGQPQHF
-	TRBV28	TRBJ2-7	-	TGTGCCAGCAGTGCTATAACCCCCAGGGCCTACGAGCAGTACTTC	CASSAITPRAYEQYF
-	TRBV5-1	TRBJ2-2	-	TGCGCCAGCCTCTCGTACACGGGGGCCACCGGGGAGCTGTTTTTT	CASLSYTGATGELFF
-	TRBV4-3	TRBJ1-2	-	TGCGCCAGCAGCCAAGGGGCAGGGACCTATGGCTACACCTTC	CASSQGAGTYGYTF
-	TRBV5-1	TRBJ2-1	TRBD2	TGCGCCAGCAGCCCGCGTAGCGGGAGTTTATCGTATGAGCAGTTCTTC	CASSPRSGSLSYEQFF
once	TRBV6-5	TRBJ2-7	-	TGTGCCAGCAGACCGACGGGGCCCGGCTCCTACGAGCAGTACTTC	CASRPTGPGSYEQYF
-	TRBV4-3	TRBJ1-4	-	TGCGCCAGCAGCCAAGTCCGAAGGGACGGAGAAAAACTGTTTTTT	CASSQVRRDGEKLFF
-	TRBV7-2	TRBJ1-5	-	TGTGCCAGCAGCCCCGGGACGGTTTACAATCAGCCCCAGCATTTT	CASSPGTVYNQPQHF
-	TRBV5-1	TRBJ1-4	-	TGCGCCAGCAGCCCAACAGGGTCCGCAACTAATGAAAAACTGTTTTTT	CASSPTGSATNEKLFF
-	TRBV28	TRBJ2-5	TRBD2	TGTGCCAGCAGCCCGCGGCGGGGAGGGCTAGAGACCCAGTACTTC	CASSPRRGGLETQYF
-	TRBV11-2	TRBJ2-7	TRBD2	TGTGCCAGCAGACTAGGGATCGACGCGGGAGCAGAGTTCTACGAGCAGTACTTC	CASRLGIDAGAEFYEQYF
-	TRBV10-3	TRBJ2-5	TRBD1	TGTGCCAGCAGCACCGGGACAGGGTTGGAGACCCAGTACTTC	CASSTGTGLETQYF
-	TRBV5-4	TRBJ2-2	-	TGTGCCAGCAGCCTGGGACTCACCGGGGAGCTGTTTTTT	CASSLGLTGELFF
-	TRBV10-3	TRBJ2-1	TRBD1	TGTGCCATCACGACAGGGGATTCCTACAATGAGCAGTTCTTC	CAITTGDSYNEQFF
-	TRBV30	TRBJ2-7	TRBD1	TGTGCCTGGAGTTTTACAGGGGGATCCTACGAGCAGTACTTC	CAWSFTGGSYEQYF
-	TRBV7-2	TRBJ2-7	TRBD2	TGTGCCAGCAGCTTGGGGGGGATGGGCGCCGAGCAGTACTTC	CASSLGGMGAEQYF
-	TRBV5-5	TRBJ2-7	-	TGTGCCAGCAGCTTGCCTATCATCCTCCGGGGTCTAAGTGAGCAGTACTTC	CASSLPIILRGLSEQYF
-	TRBV7-2	TRBJ2-5	-	TGTGCCAGCAGCTTAGAAGTCCGGGGGTGGGAGACCCAGTACTTC	CASSLEVRGWETQYF
-	TRBV29-1	TRBJ2-3	-	TGCAGCGTTTGGGGCCCACTGGATACGCAGTATTTT	CSVWGPLDTQYF
-	TRBV5-1	TRBJ1-1	TRBD1	TGCGCCAGCAGCTTGGCGGCAGGGGGACTGAACACTGAAGCTTTCTTT	CASSLAAGGLNTEAFF
-	TRBV27	TRBJ1-1	-	TGTGCCAGCAGTTTATCTCGGGGGGCGCGAGCTTTCTTT	CASSLSRGARAFF
-	TRBV5-1	TRBJ2-5	-	TGCGCCAGCAGCAGGGGCGAAGAGACCCAGTACTTC	CASSRGEETQYF
-	TRBV28	TRBJ2-3	-	TGTGCCAGCAGTTTATTTTCGGATACGCAGTATTTT	CASSLFSDTQYF
-	TRBV5-1	TRBJ1-2	-	TGCGCCAGCAGCCCCACGACAGGTTTCTATGGCTACACCTTC	CASSPTTGFYGYTF
-	TRBV6-6	TRBJ2-7	TRBD1	TGTGCCAGCAAATACCGGGACAGGGGCCACGAGCAGTACTTC	CASKYRDRGHEQYF
-	TRBV29-1	TRBJ2-1	-	TGCAGCGTTGAAGAGTTTAGGGAACTTGCCTACAATGAGCAGTTCTTC	CSVEEFRELAYNEQFF
-	TRBV7-2	TRBJ2-1	TRBD2	TGTGCCAGCAGCTTAGGTCTAGCGGCCTACAATGAGCAGTTCTTC	CASSLGLAAYNEQFF
few	TRBV2	TRBJ1-5	-	TGTGCCAGCAGTGAACGCAGGGTTGATCAGCCCCAGCATTTT	CASSERRVDQPQHF
-	TRBV7-9	TRBJ2-2	TRBD2	TGTGCCAGCAGGACGATTACTAGCGGGAGGGCCGCCACCGGGGAGCTGTTTTTT	CASRTITSGRAATGELFF
-	TRBV27	TRBJ2-7	-	TGTGCCAGCAGAGGGTTTCCCTACGAGCAGTACTTC	CASRGFPYEQYF
-	TRBV2	TRBJ2-2	TRBD1	TGTGCCAGCAGTCCCCTTGGACAGGGCGGTGGCACCGGGGAGCTGTTTTTT	CASSPLGQGGGTGELFF
-	TRBV27	TRBJ2-5	-	TGTGCCAGCAGTCCGTCACCACGGGCAGAGACCCAGTACTTC	CASSPSPRAETQYF
-	TRBV4-2	TRBJ2-3	-	TGTGCCAGCAGCCAAGAGGGCGTGACAGATACGCAGTATTTT	CASSQEGVTDTQYF
-	TRBV5-4	TRBJ2-1	-	TGTGCCAGCAGCCCGAGTAGCGGCGCTCTCAATGAGCAGTTCTTC	CASSPSSGALNEQFF
-	TRBV28	TRBJ1-2	TRBD1	TGTGCCAGCAGTTCCCGGGATGGACAGGTCTATGGTTACACCTTC	CASSSRDGQVYGYTF
-	TRBV5-8	TRBJ1-4	-	TGTGCCAGCAGCCTTGGTTTTACGCCCGCAACTAATGAAAAACTGTTTTTT	CASSLGFTPATNEKLFF
-	TRBV11-2	TRBJ2-1	-	TGTGCCAGCAGCTTAGGGGCCGGGCCTGTGAGCTCCTACAATGAGCAGTTCTTC	CASSLGAGPVSSYNEQFF
-	TRBV4-1	TRBJ2-7	TRBD2	TGCGCCAGCAGCCTAAGGACTAGCGGGGTCTCCTACGAGCAGTACTTC	CASSLRTSGVSYEQYF
-	TRBV5-4	TRBJ1-1	-	TGTGCCAGCAGCCCGCAGGGGAACACTGAAGCTTTCTTT	CASSPQGNTEAFF
-	TRBV30	TRBJ1-5	TRBD1	TGTGCCTGGACACGGGACAGTGGGCACCAGCCCCAGCATTTT	CAWTRDSGHQPQHF
-	TRBV7-9	TRBJ2-1	-	TGTGCCAGCAGCTTCAGGGTCGTCAATGAGCAGTTCTTC	CASSFRVVNEQFF
few	TRBV30	TRBJ2-2	-	TGTGCCTGGGGGGGTTTGAGCTTAAACACCGGGGAGCTGTTTTTT	CAWGGLSLNTGELFF